This T cell receptor (beta chain) comes out of a study of CD4 T cells in relation to SARS-CoV-2 and coronaviruses (dated by TCRdb to the early 2020s). The study in broad terms: In the ViraFEST assay, PBMCs were cultured with antigen for 9 to 10 days, after which TCR beta CDR3s were sequenced to identify antigen-specific clonal expansions. The negative reference condition was either a culture with an HIV-1 Nef peptide pool or a culture with no peptide. HLA restriction was mapped for shared crossreactive spike epitopes using patient-derived lymphoblastoid cell lines. At the level of individual TCR clonotypes, the study measured memory CD4+ T cell crossreactivity between SARS-CoV-2 spike protein and common cold coronavirus spike proteins. The Adaptive Biotechnologies TCR-sequencing kit was used for samples from a few pre-COVID donors and for the naive versus memory experiments, whereas the other data were Illumina-based. A different TCR-beta assay, based on Illumina, was used to sequence expansion assays from other donors in the study.

The germline V gene provides CDR1 SNHLY and CDR2 FYNNEI. Compared with germline, V lacks 6 bases and J lacks 6 bases; bases without a gene match: 1. The cysteine opens and the phenylalanine closes a CDR3 of 12 amino acids. Just CDR3 DNA is preserved here, 36 bases in frame from base 1. The method was the immunoSEQ multiplex PCR assay. Under the source paper's analysis protocol: During preprocessing, nonproductive sequences were discarded, as were any CDR3s that did not begin with C, did not end with F or W, or were shorter than 7 amino acids. The MANAFEST web app identified antigen-specific clonotypes based on expansion compared with the reference and other culture wells. A clone was considered positive if the clone showed significant expansion compared with the reference culture in 2 of 3 replicate wells at an FDR below 0.05. For a clone to be considered positive, significant expansion relative to all other tandem wells and an odds ratio above 5 were also required. After three terminal residues were trimmed from each end, CDR3 homology was quantified as pairwise Levenshtein distance using the stringdist R package. TCRdb retrieved this table from immuneACCESS and kept in-frame rearrangements only. Not all clones are present; in checked studies, unresolved V genes account for under half, and no reason is known for the remainder. The DNA was the basis for D and trimming; V, J and clone size are from that table. The sample includes some 16,000 clones, with 76% observed a single time. The top ten clonotypes cover 25% to 30% of the sample.

CD4+ T cells from unexposed donors were collected before the COVID-19 pandemic (2011-2018). After around ten days of culture, CD4+ T cells were isolated with the EasySep CD4+ T cell isolation kit. Unexposed donor CD4+ T cells were tested for reactivity to SARS-CoV-2 S and N and four common cold coronavirus spike pools, as cell number allowed. Approximately 1.8 million PBMCs per well were cultured in IMDM with approximately 5% human AB serum and around 10 IU/ml IL-2. Half of the culture medium was replaced with fresh IL-2-containing medium on days 3 and 7. In general, every peptide culture condition was set up in three replicate wells. Leukapheresis product for the unexposed donors was bought commercially. Ficoll-Paque PLUS gradient centrifugation was used to isolate PBMCs from either whole blood or leukapheresis product. The PBMCs went either fresh into the expansion assay or into cryopreservation at -140 degrees C. The QIAamp Micro DNA Kit was used to extract genomic DNA from the CD4+ T cells.

The full study reports these points: The study was constrained by small numbers of patients and of tested TCRs. Crossreactivity analysis was centred on spike protein, so crossreactivity against other viral proteins was not assessed. Memory CD4+ clonotypes crossrecognizing SARS-CoV-2 and at least one common cold coronavirus spike were found in approximately 60% of donors. Pre-pandemic and post-infection samples were not both contributed by any donor, so tracing of the source of pre-existing responses was limited. Compared with monoreactive clones, crossreactive clones had significantly weaker SARS-CoV-2-driven expansion, a result consistent with antigenic imprinting.

Comment on this clone: This clone's antigen is unknown. Qualities for individual bases were not recorded, and no much larger clone is one base off.

This clonotype originated in a human donor in good health. The V and J genes are TRBV2 and TRBJ1-5; 8 bases in the junction line up with TRBD1. The sample taken for sequencing was CD4+ T cells from PBMCs, cultured in vitro. CDR3 sequence: CASRGTGQPQHF. The sequence in DNA is TGTGCCAGCAGAGGGACAGGTCAGCCCCAGCATTTT.